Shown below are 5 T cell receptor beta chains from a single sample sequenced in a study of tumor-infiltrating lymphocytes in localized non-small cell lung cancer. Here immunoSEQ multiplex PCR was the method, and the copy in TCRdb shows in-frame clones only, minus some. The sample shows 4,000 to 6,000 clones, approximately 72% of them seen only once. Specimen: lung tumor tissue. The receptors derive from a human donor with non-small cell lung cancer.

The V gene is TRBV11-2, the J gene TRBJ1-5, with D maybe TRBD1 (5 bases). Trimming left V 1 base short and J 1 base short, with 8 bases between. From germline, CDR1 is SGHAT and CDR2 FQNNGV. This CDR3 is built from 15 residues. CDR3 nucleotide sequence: TGTGCCAGCAGCTTAGCTTGGGACAGCAATCAGCCCCAGCATTTT. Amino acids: CASSLAWDSNQPQHF.

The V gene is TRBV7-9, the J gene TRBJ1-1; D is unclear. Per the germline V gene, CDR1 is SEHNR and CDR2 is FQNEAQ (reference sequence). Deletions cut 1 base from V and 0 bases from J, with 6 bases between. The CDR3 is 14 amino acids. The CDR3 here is CASSLDAVNTEAFF. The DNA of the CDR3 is TGTGCCAGCAGCTTAGACGCGGTGAACACTGAAGCTTTCTTT.

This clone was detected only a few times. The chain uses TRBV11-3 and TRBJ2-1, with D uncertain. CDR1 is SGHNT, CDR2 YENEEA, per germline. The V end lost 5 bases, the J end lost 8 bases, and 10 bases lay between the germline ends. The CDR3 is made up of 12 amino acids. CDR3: CASSRSGHEQFF. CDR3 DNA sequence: TGTGCCAGCAGCCGGTCGGGCCATGAGCAGTTCTTC.

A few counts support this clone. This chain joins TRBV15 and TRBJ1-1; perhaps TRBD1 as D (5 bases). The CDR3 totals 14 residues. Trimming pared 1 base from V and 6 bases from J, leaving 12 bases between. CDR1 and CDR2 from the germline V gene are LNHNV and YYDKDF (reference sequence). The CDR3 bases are TGTGCCACCAGCAGAGTAGGGGACGCTCCTGAAGCTTTCTTT. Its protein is CATSRVGDAPEAFF.

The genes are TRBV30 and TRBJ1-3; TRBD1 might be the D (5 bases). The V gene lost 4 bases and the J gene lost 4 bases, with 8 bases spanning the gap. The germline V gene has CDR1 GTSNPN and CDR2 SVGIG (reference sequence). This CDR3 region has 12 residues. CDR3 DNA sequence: TGTGCCTGGAAGGGACTGGGAAACACCATATATTTT. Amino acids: CAWKGLGNTIYF. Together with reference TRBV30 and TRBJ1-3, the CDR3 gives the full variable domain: SQTIHQWPATLVQPVGSPLSLECTVEGTSNPNLYWYRQAAGRGLQLLFYSVGIGQISSEVPQNLSASRPQDRQFILSSKKLLLSDSGFYLCAWKGLGNTIYFGEGSWLTVV.